Reported below is one T cell receptor (beta chain). The source of the sample is a study of T cells in Graves' hyperthyroidism and ophthalmopathy. It was RNA transcripts that yielded the amplified TCR beta CDR3 regions. Initially, a first-round RT-PCR of the TCR CDR3 employed the HTBI primer set. TCRdb reprocessed the multiplex PCR reads with MiXCR, giving one entry per CDR3 protein. Here the sample spans 540,000 or so distinct CDR3 sequences, roughly 50% being singletons. There are 13 residues in the CDR3. In germline, CDR1 is DFQATT, CDR2 SNEGSKA (reference sequence). Trimming at V came to 6 bases and at J to 6 bases, leaving 8 bases not matched to a gene.

This TCR derives from an adult woman with Graves' disease, either hyperthyroidism or ophthalmopathy (not recorded which). Sample: peripheral blood or thyroid tissue (not recorded which). V and J are TRBV20-1 and TRBJ1-5; TRBD1 aligns across 7 bases. CDR3 nucleotides: TGCAGTGCCGCCACAGGGGTTAGTCAGCCCCAGCATTTT. Translated: CSAATGVSQPQHF.